The rows below give T cell receptor beta chains drawn from one sample of a study of shared T cell receptors in the human thymus. Sequenced by immunoSEQ multiplex PCR; TCRdb stores in-frame clones only, minus some. The data contain 630,000 or so clones, about 90% of them seen just once; the ten biggest clones take up over 0.008%. These data are also associated with another study on human thymus T cells.

Sequencing input: thymocytes. These receptors all stem from a boy under two years old with a congenital heart defect. CDR3s include the opening cysteine and the closing phenylalanine or tryptophan. Fields, in order: V gene, D gene, clone size, J gene, CDR3 length, CDR3 protein, CDR3 DNA. The D gene is left open where the match is weak. Clone sizes are given selectively: once, few, many, or a class where the clone is expanded.

v_gene: TRBV6-1
d_gene: TRBD2
abundance: .
j_gene: TRBJ2-1
len: 14
CDR3aa: CASRKREGCDEQFF
CDR3nt: TGTGCCAGCAGGAAGCGGGAGGGCTGCGATGAGCAGTTCTTC

v_gene: TRBV6-6
d_gene: TRBD2
abundance: .
j_gene: TRBJ2-5
len: 11
CDR3aa: CASSPGGTQYF
CDR3nt: TGTGCCAGCAGCCCGGGGGGGACCCAGTACTTC

v_gene: TRBV30
d_gene: .
abundance: .
j_gene: TRBJ1-5
len: 11
CDR3aa: CAWRGAQPQHF
CDR3nt: TGTGCCTGGAGAGGGGCTCAGCCCCAGCATTTT

v_gene: TRBV11-2
d_gene: TRBD1
abundance: .
j_gene: TRBJ1-2
len: 15
CDR3aa: CASSLSPGQVYGYTF
CDR3nt: TGTGCCAGCAGCTTAAGCCCCGGACAGGTCTATGGCTACACCTTC

v_gene: TRBV4-2
d_gene: TRBD2
abundance: .
j_gene: TRBJ2-1
len: 20
CDR3aa: CASSQDRPSGGVGSYNEQFF
CDR3nt: TGTGCCAGCAGCCAAGATCGGCCAAGCGGGGGGGTGGGCTCCTACAATGAGCAGTTCTTC

v_gene: TRBV10-3
d_gene: TRBD2
abundance: .
j_gene: TRBJ2-1
len: 17
CDR3aa: CATNDSTRGGVNNEQFF
CDR3nt: TGTGCCACAAACGATTCTACCCGCGGGGGGGTGAACAATGAGCAGTTCTTC

v_gene: TRBV15
d_gene: TRBD2
abundance: .
j_gene: TRBJ2-2
len: 21
CDR3aa: CATSRDLGGLAGPPNTGELFF
CDR3nt: TGTGCCACCAGCAGAGATCTAGGAGGACTAGCGGGACCCCCAAACACCGGGGAGCTGTTTTTT

v_gene: TRBV4-3
d_gene: TRBD1
abundance: .
j_gene: TRBJ1-1
len: 18
CDR3aa: CASSQDFRQGAANTEAFF
CDR3nt: TGCGCCAGCAGCCAAGACTTTCGTCAGGGGGCGGCGAACACTGAAGCTTTCTTT

v_gene: TRBV28
d_gene: .
abundance: once
j_gene: TRBJ2-1
len: 12
CDR3aa: CASSENANEQFF
CDR3nt: TGTGCCAGCAGTGAGAACGCTAATGAGCAGTTCTTC

v_gene: TRBV28
d_gene: .
abundance: once
j_gene: TRBJ2-7
len: 17
CDR3aa: CASRRHPTIAEPYEQYF
CDR3nt: TGTGCCAGCAGGCGCCACCCGACTATAGCGGAGCCCTACGAGCAGTACTTC

v_gene: TRBV5-1
d_gene: TRBD2
abundance: .
j_gene: TRBJ2-2
len: 14
CDR3aa: CASSLLAGTGELFF
CDR3nt: TGCGCCAGCAGCTTGCTAGCGGGGACCGGGGAGCTGTTTTTT

v_gene: TRBV2
d_gene: .
abundance: .
j_gene: TRBJ2-7
len: 16
CDR3aa: CASRGWTFQGSYEQYF
CDR3nt: TGTGCCAGCAGGGGCTGGACCTTCCAGGGCTCCTACGAGCAGTACTTC

v_gene: TRBV4-3
d_gene: .
abundance: once
j_gene: TRBJ2-1
len: 18
CDR3aa: CASSQDCGQGGGYNEQFF
CDR3nt: TGCGCCAGCAGCCAAGATTGTGGGCAGGGGGGCGGTTACAATGAGCAGTTCTTC

v_gene: TRBV4-3
d_gene: .
abundance: .
j_gene: TRBJ1-5
len: 19
CDR3aa: CASSQDFSPGKISNQPQHF
CDR3nt: TGCGCCAGCAGCCAAGATTTTAGTCCGGGGAAGATAAGCAATCAGCCCCAGCATTTT

v_gene: TRBV6-1
d_gene: TRBD1
abundance: .
j_gene: TRBJ2-1
len: 15
CDR3aa: CASPRGLGSYNEQFF
CDR3nt: TGTGCCAGCCCCAGGGGGCTCGGCTCCTACAATGAGCAGTTCTTC

v_gene: TRBV9
d_gene: .
abundance: .
j_gene: TRBJ2-3
len: 14
CDR3aa: CASSVEQGADTQYF
CDR3nt: TGTGCCAGCAGCGTAGAACAGGGCGCAGATACGCAGTATTTT

v_gene: TRBV14
d_gene: TRBD1
abundance: .
j_gene: TRBJ1-2
len: 13
CDR3aa: CASSHWTGDGYTF
CDR3nt: TGTGCCAGCAGTCATTGGACAGGGGATGGCTACACCTTC

v_gene: TRBV6-1
d_gene: .
abundance: .
j_gene: TRBJ2-7
len: 15
CDR3aa: CASRVAGDIRDEQYF
CDR3nt: TGTGCCAGCAGGGTGGCCGGGGACATCCGGGACGAGCAGTACTTC

v_gene: TRBV5-1
d_gene: TRBD1
abundance: .
j_gene: TRBJ1-2
len: 14
CDR3aa: CASSLGDRAYGYTF
CDR3nt: TGCGCCAGCAGCTTGGGGGACAGAGCCTATGGCTACACCTTC

v_gene: TRBV11-2
d_gene: .
abundance: .
j_gene: TRBJ1-3
len: 16
CDR3aa: CASSSVATFSGNTIYF
CDR3nt: TGTGCCAGCAGCTCCGTGGCGACTTTCTCTGGAAACACCATATATTTT

v_gene: TRBV27
d_gene: TRBD2
abundance: .
j_gene: TRBJ2-7
len: 17
CDR3aa: CASSPGVAGHLGYEQYF
CDR3nt: TGTGCCAGCAGCCCCGGAGTAGCGGGACACCTCGGCTACGAGCAGTACTTC

v_gene: TRBV27
d_gene: .
abundance: .
j_gene: TRBJ2-1
len: 16
CDR3aa: CASSPMGETSRSSQFF
CDR3nt: TGTGCCAGCAGCCCGATGGGCGAGACTAGTCGATCTAGCCAGTTCTTC

v_gene: TRBV5-4
d_gene: TRBD2
abundance: once
j_gene: TRBJ2-7
len: 15
CDR3aa: CASRHEAGASYEQYF
CDR3nt: TGTGCCAGCAGACACGAGGCGGGAGCAAGTTACGAGCAGTACTTC

v_gene: TRBV14
d_gene: TRBD1
abundance: few
j_gene: TRBJ1-2
len: 17
CDR3aa: CASSQEYPNRGDYGYTF
CDR3nt: TGTGCCAGCAGCCAAGAGTATCCCAACAGGGGAGACTATGGCTACACCTTC

v_gene: TRBV28
d_gene: .
abundance: .
j_gene: TRBJ1-1
len: 15
CDR3aa: CASTNPTGGPTEAFF
CDR3nt: TGTGCCAGCACCAACCCGACGGGGGGGCCCACTGAAGCTTTCTTT

v_gene: TRBV6-1
d_gene: TRBD1
abundance: .
j_gene: TRBJ1-5
len: 16
CDR3aa: CASSEQGARGNQPQHF
CDR3nt: TGTGCCAGCAGTGAACAGGGGGCGCGGGGCAATCAGCCCCAGCATTTT

v_gene: TRBV19
d_gene: TRBD1
abundance: .
j_gene: TRBJ1-2
len: 13
CDR3aa: CASTGQGARGYTF
CDR3nt: TGTGCCAGTACGGGACAGGGGGCGCGAGGCTACACCTTC

v_gene: TRBV27
d_gene: TRBD1
abundance: once
j_gene: TRBJ1-2
len: 14
CDR3aa: CAGPTGEGVGGYTF
CDR3nt: TGTGCCGGACCGACAGGGGAGGGTGTAGGCGGCTACACCTTC

v_gene: TRBV9
d_gene: .
abundance: .
j_gene: TRBJ1-1
len: 15
CDR3aa: CASSVAGDQNTEAFF
CDR3nt: TGTGCCAGCAGCGTCGCAGGGGACCAGAACACTGAAGCTTTCTTT

v_gene: TRBV9
d_gene: .
abundance: .
j_gene: TRBJ1-1
len: 15
CDR3aa: CASSVDSIWNTEAFF
CDR3nt: TGTGCCAGCAGCGTAGACTCTATCTGGAACACTGAAGCTTTCTTT

v_gene: TRBV28
d_gene: .
abundance: .
j_gene: TRBJ2-2
len: 16
CDR3aa: CASSLEAGPNTGELFF
CDR3nt: TGTGCCAGCAGCCTAGAGGCGGGGCCCAACACCGGGGAGCTGTTTTTT

v_gene: TRBV2
d_gene: TRBD1
abundance: .
j_gene: TRBJ2-1
len: 21
CDR3aa: CASSECQTGVYEKTPNNEQFF
CDR3nt: TGTGCCAGCAGTGAGTGCCAGACAGGGGTTTACGAAAAGACCCCAAACAATGAGCAGTTCTTC

v_gene: TRBV7-9
d_gene: .
abundance: .
j_gene: TRBJ2-5
len: 16
CDR3aa: CASSRAHRGYQETQYF
CDR3nt: TGTGCCAGCAGCCGGGCCCACCGCGGGTACCAAGAGACCCAGTACTTC

v_gene: TRBV19
d_gene: .
abundance: .
j_gene: TRBJ1-6
len: 14
CDR3aa: CASSLLRGNSPLHF
CDR3nt: TGTGCCAGTAGTCTCCTCCGGGGGAATTCACCCCTCCACTTT

v_gene: TRBV19
d_gene: TRBD2
abundance: .
j_gene: TRBJ2-1
len: 20
CDR3aa: CASSIRGGLAGGPLRWEQFF
CDR3nt: TGTGCCAGTAGTATAAGGGGGGGACTAGCGGGGGGCCCCCTCAGGTGGGAGCAGTTCTTC

v_gene: TRBV11-3
d_gene: .
abundance: .
j_gene: TRBJ2-3
len: 15
CDR3aa: CASSLGLAHADTQYF
CDR3nt: TGTGCCAGCAGCTTAGGGCTAGCACACGCAGATACGCAGTATTTT

v_gene: TRBV28
d_gene: .
abundance: once
j_gene: TRBJ1-2
len: 14
CDR3aa: CASSLLPGASGYTF
CDR3nt: TGTGCCAGCAGTTTACTCCCAGGGGCTAGTGGCTACACCTTC

v_gene: TRBV4-3
d_gene: TRBD2
abundance: .
j_gene: TRBJ2-2
len: 22
CDR3aa: CASSQETTLILAGGINTGELFF
CDR3nt: TGCGCCAGCAGCCAAGAAACAACCTTGATACTAGCGGGAGGCATTAACACCGGGGAGCTGTTTTTT

v_gene: TRBV19
d_gene: .
abundance: .
j_gene: TRBJ2-3
len: 16
CDR3aa: CASSTARGASTDTQYF
CDR3nt: TGTGCCAGTAGCACCGCCCGGGGGGCAAGCACAGATACGCAGTATTTT

v_gene: TRBV18
d_gene: TRBD1
abundance: .
j_gene: TRBJ2-1
len: 16
CDR3aa: CASSPQGQVLDNEQFF
CDR3nt: TGTGCCAGCTCACCACAGGGACAGGTATTAGACAATGAGCAGTTCTTC

v_gene: TRBV4-3
d_gene: .
abundance: .
j_gene: TRBJ2-1
len: 18
CDR3aa: CASSQDVGNRASYNEQFF
CDR3nt: TGCGCCAGCAGCCAAGATGTTGGGAACAGGGCTTCCTACAATGAGCAGTTCTTC

v_gene: TRBV5-1
d_gene: .
abundance: .
j_gene: TRBJ2-7
len: 15
CDR3aa: CASSWGGTSSYEQYF
CDR3nt: TGCGCCAGCAGCTGGGGCGGGACGAGCTCCTACGAGCAGTACTTC

v_gene: TRBV5-1
d_gene: .
abundance: .
j_gene: TRBJ2-3
len: 15
CDR3aa: CASSFTGEGRDTQYF
CDR3nt: TGCGCCAGCAGCTTCACGGGAGAAGGTAGAGATACGCAGTATTTT

v_gene: TRBV9
d_gene: .
abundance: .
j_gene: TRBJ1-2
len: 14
CDR3aa: CASSVVPGNYGYTF
CDR3nt: TGTGCCAGCAGCGTAGTCCCGGGAAACTATGGCTACACCTTC

v_gene: TRBV6-1
d_gene: .
abundance: .
j_gene: TRBJ2-7
len: 12
CDR3aa: CASSPQGYEQYF
CDR3nt: TGTGCCAGCAGCCCACAGGGCTACGAGCAGTACTTC

v_gene: TRBV15
d_gene: .
abundance: .
j_gene: TRBJ1-4
len: 14
CDR3aa: CATTRGLEGEKLFF
CDR3nt: TGTGCCACCACCAGAGGTCTGGAGGGGGAAAAACTGTTTTTT

v_gene: TRBV6-5
d_gene: TRBD1
abundance: .
j_gene: TRBJ2-5
len: 15
CDR3aa: CASSKSGTGLETQYF
CDR3nt: TGTGCCAGCAGCAAATCCGGGACAGGGCTGGAGACCCAGTACTTC

v_gene: TRBV15
d_gene: .
abundance: .
j_gene: TRBJ2-7
len: 19
CDR3aa: CATSRDAFGKAAPTYEQYF
CDR3nt: TGTGCCACCAGCAGAGACGCTTTTGGTAAGGCGGCACCGACCTACGAGCAGTACTTC

v_gene: TRBV28
d_gene: .
abundance: .
j_gene: TRBJ2-5
len: 17
CDR3aa: CASSWGTRANFQETQYF
CDR3nt: TGTGCCAGCAGCTGGGGGACAAGGGCTAATTTTCAAGAGACCCAGTACTTC

v_gene: TRBV7-2
d_gene: .
abundance: .
j_gene: TRBJ2-1
len: 15
CDR3aa: CASSPLTGEGNEQFF
CDR3nt: TGTGCCAGCAGCCCGCTGACAGGGGAGGGGAATGAGCAGTTCTTC